This T cell receptor beta chain was sequenced during a study of human T cells and chemical hapten exposure. Study in general: On about 2 cm by about 2 cm of upper inner arm skin, sensitization was performed with 2% DPC. Weekly scalp doses of diphenylcyclopropenone were given to patients during the roughly 25-week study. Study-level points and caveats: Unchanged with DPC sensitization were TCRs above 1 in 1000 frequency.

CDR1 and CDR2 from the germline V gene are MNHEY and SMNVEV (reference sequence). Trimming pared 4 bases from V and 1 base from J, leaving 14 bases between. This CDR3 has 16 residues. Time point here: pre-sensitization, week 0. Treatment reported: therapeutic diphenylcyclopropenone sensitization with weekly scalp DPC. Alopecia patients, 18 to 70 years old and DPC-suitable, served as donors. For this clonotype: The target antigen is unknown.

In TCRdb, the RACE reads were re-called with MiXCR into one record per CDR3 protein. The sample lists 300,000 to 450,000 distinct CDR3 sequences, about 5.1% seen once, with just over 2.5% in the top ten. This chain uses TRBV27 with TRBJ1-5; unclear D gene. The specimen comprised whole blood, sampled in connection with sensitization to the hapten diphenylcyclopropenone (DPC). This sequence originates from a woman aged 45-59 years with alopecia areata. Some clones in this sample may be carry-over from other donors' samples. The CDR3 bases are TGTGCCAGCAGTTCCCTGTCTGGAAGCAGCAATCAGCCCCAGCATTTT. It is translated as CASSSLSGSSNQPQHF.